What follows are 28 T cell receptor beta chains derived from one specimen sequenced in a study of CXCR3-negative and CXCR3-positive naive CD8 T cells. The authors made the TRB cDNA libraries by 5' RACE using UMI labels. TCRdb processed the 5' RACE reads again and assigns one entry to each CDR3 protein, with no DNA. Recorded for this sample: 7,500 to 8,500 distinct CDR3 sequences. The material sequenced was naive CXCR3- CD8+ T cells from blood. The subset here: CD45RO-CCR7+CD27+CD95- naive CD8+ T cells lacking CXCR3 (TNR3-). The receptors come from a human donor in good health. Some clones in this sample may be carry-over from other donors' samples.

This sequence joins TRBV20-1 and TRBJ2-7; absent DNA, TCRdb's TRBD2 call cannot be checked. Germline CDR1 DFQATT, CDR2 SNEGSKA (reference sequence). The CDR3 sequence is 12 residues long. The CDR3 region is CSGEGRSYEQYF.

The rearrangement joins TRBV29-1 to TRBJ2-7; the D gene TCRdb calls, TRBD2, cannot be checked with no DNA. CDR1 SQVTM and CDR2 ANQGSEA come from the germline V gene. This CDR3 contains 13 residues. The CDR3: CSVPAGGAYEQYF.

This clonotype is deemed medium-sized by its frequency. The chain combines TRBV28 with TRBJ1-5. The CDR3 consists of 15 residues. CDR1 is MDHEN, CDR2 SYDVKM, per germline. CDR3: CASSLTPYSNQPQHF.

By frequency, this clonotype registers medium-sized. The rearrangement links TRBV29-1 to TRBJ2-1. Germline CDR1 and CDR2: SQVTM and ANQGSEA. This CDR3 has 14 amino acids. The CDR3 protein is CSVEDLDSYNEQFF.

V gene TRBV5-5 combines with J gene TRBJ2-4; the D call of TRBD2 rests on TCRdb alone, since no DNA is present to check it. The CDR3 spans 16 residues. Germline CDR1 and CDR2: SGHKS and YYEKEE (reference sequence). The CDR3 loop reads CASSLGIAGSKNIQYF. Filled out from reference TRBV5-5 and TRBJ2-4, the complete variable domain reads DAGVTQSPTHLIKTRGQQVTLRCSPISGHKSVSWYQQVLGQGPQFIFQYYEKEERGRGNFPDRFSARQFPNYSSELNVNALLLGDSALYLCASSLGIAGSKNIQYFGAGTRLSVL.

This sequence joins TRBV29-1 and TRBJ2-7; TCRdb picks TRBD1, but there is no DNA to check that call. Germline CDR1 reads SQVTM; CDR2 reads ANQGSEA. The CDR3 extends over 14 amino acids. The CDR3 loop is CSVEGRDGSYEQYF.

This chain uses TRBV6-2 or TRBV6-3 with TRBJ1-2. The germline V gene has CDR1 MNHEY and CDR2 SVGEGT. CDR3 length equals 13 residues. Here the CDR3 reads CASSYTTNYGYTF.

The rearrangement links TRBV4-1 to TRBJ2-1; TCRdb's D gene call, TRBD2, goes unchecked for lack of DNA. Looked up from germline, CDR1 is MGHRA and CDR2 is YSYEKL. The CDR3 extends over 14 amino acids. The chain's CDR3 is CASSQAGGVVEQFF.

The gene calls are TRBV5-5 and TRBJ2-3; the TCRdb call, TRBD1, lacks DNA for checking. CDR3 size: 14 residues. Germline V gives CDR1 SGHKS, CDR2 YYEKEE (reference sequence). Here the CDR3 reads CASSLASGGGTQYF.

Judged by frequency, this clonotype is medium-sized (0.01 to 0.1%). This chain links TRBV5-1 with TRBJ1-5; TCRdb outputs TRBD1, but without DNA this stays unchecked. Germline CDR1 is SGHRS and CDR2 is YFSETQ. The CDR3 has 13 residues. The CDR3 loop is CASSLGGGQPQHF.

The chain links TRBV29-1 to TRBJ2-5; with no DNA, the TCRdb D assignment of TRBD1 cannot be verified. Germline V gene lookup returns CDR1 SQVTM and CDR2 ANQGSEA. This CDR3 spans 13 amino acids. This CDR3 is CSARQGAGETQYF. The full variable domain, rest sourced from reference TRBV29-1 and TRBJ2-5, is SAVISQKPSRDICQRGTSLTIQCQVDSQVTMMFWYRQQPGQSLTLIATANQGSEATYESGFVIDKFPISRPNLTFSTLTVSNMSPEDSSIYLCSARQGAGETQYFGPGTRLLVL.

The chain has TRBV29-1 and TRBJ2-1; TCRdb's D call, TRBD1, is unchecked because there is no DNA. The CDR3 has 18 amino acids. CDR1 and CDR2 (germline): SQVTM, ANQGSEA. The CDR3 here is CSVDFGTGRRRPYNEQFF.

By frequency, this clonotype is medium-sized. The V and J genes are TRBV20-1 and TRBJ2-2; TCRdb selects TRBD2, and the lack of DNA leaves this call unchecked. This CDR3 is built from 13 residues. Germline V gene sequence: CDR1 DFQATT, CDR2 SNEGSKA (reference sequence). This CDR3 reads CSASGPNTGELFF.

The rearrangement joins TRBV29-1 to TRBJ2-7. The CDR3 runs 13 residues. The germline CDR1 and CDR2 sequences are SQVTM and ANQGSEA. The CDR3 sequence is CSAWTERNYEQYF.

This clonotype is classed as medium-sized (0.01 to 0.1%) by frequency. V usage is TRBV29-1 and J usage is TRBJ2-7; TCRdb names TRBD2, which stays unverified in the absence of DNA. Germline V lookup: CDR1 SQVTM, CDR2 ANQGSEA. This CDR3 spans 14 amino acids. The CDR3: CSVVSGRAEYEQYF.

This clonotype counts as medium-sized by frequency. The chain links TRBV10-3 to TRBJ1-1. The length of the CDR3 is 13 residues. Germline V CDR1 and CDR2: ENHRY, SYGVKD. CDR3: CAISARVNTEAFF.

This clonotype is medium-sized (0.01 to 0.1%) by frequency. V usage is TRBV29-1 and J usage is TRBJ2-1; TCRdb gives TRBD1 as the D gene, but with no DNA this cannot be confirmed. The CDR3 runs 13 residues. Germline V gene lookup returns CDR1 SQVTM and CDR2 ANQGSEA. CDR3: CSVDSLSINEQFF.

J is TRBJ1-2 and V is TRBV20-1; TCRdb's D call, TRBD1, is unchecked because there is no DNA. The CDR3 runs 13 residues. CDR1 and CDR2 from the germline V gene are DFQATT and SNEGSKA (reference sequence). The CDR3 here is CSAFGQGSTGYTF.

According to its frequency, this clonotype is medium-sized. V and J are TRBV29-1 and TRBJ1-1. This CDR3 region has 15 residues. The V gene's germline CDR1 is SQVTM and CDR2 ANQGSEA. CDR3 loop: CSVVWGWGRDTEAFF.

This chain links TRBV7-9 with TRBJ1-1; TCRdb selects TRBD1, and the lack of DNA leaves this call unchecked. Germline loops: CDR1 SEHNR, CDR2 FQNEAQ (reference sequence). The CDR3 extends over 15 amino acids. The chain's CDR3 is CASRTPGGARTEAFF.

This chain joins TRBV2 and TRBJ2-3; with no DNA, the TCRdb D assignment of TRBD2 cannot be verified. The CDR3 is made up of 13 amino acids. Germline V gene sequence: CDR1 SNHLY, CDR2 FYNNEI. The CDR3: CARPGTSTDTQYF. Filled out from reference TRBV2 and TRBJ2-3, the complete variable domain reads EPEVTQTPSHQVTQMGQEVILRCVPISNHLYFYWYRQILGQKVEFLVSFYNNEISEKSEIFDDQFSVERPDGSNFTLKIRSTKLEDSAMYFCARPGTSTDTQYFGPGTRLTVL.

The CDR3: CATSQGVNTEAFF. The rearrangement links TRBV24-1 to TRBJ1-1; TCRdb indicates TRBD1, and absent DNA this call remains unverified. This CDR3 region has 13 residues. Per germline, CDR1 KGHDR and CDR2 SFDVKD.

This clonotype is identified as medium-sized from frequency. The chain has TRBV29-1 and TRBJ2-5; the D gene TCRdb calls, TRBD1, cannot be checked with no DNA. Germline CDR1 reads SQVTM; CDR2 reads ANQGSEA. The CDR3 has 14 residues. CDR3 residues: CSVEWDSNQETQYF.

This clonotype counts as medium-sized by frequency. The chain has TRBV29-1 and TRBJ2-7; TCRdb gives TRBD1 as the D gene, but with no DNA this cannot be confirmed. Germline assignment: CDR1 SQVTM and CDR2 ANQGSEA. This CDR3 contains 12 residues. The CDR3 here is CSVEEQGYEQYF.

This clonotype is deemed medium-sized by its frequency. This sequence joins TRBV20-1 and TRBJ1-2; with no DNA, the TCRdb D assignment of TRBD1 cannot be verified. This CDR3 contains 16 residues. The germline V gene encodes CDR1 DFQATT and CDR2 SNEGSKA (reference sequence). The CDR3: CSARDWGQPRDYGYTF.

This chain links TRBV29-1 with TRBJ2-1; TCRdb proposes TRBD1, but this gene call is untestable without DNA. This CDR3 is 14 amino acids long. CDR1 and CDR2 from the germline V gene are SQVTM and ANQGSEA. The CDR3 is CSVDGTKEYNEQFF.

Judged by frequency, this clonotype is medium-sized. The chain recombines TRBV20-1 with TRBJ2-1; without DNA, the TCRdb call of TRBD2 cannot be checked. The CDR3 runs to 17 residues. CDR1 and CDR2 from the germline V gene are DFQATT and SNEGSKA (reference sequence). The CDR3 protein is CSAFPVGTSGSYNEQFF.

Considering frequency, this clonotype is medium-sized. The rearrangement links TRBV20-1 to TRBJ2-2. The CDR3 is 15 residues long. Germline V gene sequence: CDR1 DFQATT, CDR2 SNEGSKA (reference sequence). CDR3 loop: CSADKVGSNTGELFF.